The 5 T cell receptor beta chains below all came from one sample that was sequenced in a study of human T cells and chemical hapten exposure. Time point described: patch test 1, 2 weeks after DPC sensitization. Described treatment: therapeutic diphenylcyclopropenone sensitization with weekly scalp DPC. TCRdb re-called the RACE reads through MiXCR, storing one row per CDR3 protein. Seen here are tens of thousands of distinct CDR3 sequences, about an eighth observed once, and the top ten hold around 3.2%. The sequencing here drew on whole blood, taken in connection with sensitization to the hapten diphenylcyclopropenone (DPC). The receptors were sampled from a woman aged 60 to 75 with alopecia areata. Some clones in this sample may be carry-over from other donors' samples.

The chain employs TRBV29-1 and TRBJ2-3; D uncertain. The germline V and J ends were trimmed by 1 base and 6 bases, with 8 bases remaining between them. CDR3 length: 12 residues. CDR1 is SQVTM, CDR2 ANQGSEA, per germline. In nucleotides, the CDR3 is TGCAGCGTTGAAGCAATTTTGGATACGCAGTATTTT. It translates to CSVEAILDTQYF.

This clonotype was found a few times. This chain uses TRBV12-3 or TRBV12-4 with TRBJ1-2, with D perhaps matching TRBD1 (5 bases). This CDR3 contains 13 residues. V lost 0 bases and J 6 bases, leaving 8 bases between the germline ends. CDR3 nucleotide sequence: TGTGCCAGCAGTTTAGCGGCAGGGCATGGCTACACCTTC. Protein sequence: CASSLAAGHGYTF.

This clonotype occurred many times. V usage is TRBV23-1 and J usage is TRBJ1-3; D is possibly TRBD1 (5 bases). TRBV23-1 is known as an ORF, though its function is uncertain. This CDR3 contains 17 residues. The V and J ends lost 3 bases and 2 bases respectively, with 17 bases between them. The chain's CDR3 is CASSHLHGGRPGNTIYF. CDR3 nucleotides: TGCGCCAGCAGTCACTTACACGGGGGACGGCCTGGAAACACCATATATTTT.

This clonotype was seen at least ten times. The genes are TRBV10-2 and TRBJ2-3; TRBD2 matches at 10 bases. Losses at the gene ends were 6 bases for V and 1 base for J; bases not matched to a gene: 1. Germline assignment: CDR1 WSHSY and CDR2 SAAADI. The CDR3 runs to 14 residues. In DNA, the CDR3 is TGCGCCAGCAGCACTAGCGGGGGCACAGATACGCAGTATTTT. Amino acid sequence: CASSTSGGTDTQYF.

This clonotype was recorded many times. The chain joins TRBV29-1 to TRBJ1-2; no reliable D call. This CDR3 spans 12 amino acids. Germline CDR1 SQVTM, CDR2 ANQGSEA. V was shortened by 4 bases and J by 7 bases, with 13 bases between the two germline ends. This chain's CDR3 is CSVVDIQAGYTF. CDR3 nucleotide sequence: TGCAGCGTTGTTGACATCCAAGCTGGCTACACCTTC.